This T cell receptor (beta chain) was sequenced for a study of T cells in Graves' hyperthyroidism and ophthalmopathy. In the study overall: Blood was drawn when the patient was first diagnosed and still untreated.

Hyperthyroidism in the patients, aged 18 to 65, was newly diagnosed and under 2 months in duration. Diagnoses were established using clinical symptoms, serum thyroxine and TRAb, thyroid ultrasound and orbital computed tomography. RNA transcripts provided the source from which TCR beta CDR3 regions were amplified. With the HTBI primer set, the TCR CDR3 went through a first round of RT-PCR. Using its own MiXCR run on the multiplex PCR reads, TCRdb lists one record per CDR3 protein. The table includes a few hundred thousand distinct CDR3 sequences, 15% detected once. CDR3 size: 16 residues. V gave up 3 bases and J gave up 4 bases, with 15 bases separating them. Germline assignment: CDR1 KGHSH and CDR2 LQKENI.

This chain connects TRBV18 to TRBJ2-2; D might be TRBD1 or TRBD2, each matching 5 bases. Source material: blood. The source is a woman aged 25 to 45 with Graves' hyperthyroidism. CDR3 nucleotide sequence: TGTGCCAGCTCACCCCCCCCCCCAGGGAGCACCGGGGAGCTGTTTTTT. It is translated as CASSPPPPGSTGELFF.